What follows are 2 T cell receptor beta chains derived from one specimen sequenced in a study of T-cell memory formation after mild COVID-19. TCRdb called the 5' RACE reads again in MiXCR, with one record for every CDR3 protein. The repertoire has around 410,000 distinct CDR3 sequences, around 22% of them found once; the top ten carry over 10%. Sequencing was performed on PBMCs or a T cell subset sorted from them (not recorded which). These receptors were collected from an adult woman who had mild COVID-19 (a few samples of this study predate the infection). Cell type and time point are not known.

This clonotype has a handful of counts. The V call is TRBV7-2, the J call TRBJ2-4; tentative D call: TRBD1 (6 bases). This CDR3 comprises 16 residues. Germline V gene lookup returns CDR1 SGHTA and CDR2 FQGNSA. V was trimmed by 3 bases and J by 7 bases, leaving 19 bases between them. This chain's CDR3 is CASSFGQGSFFNIQYF. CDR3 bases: TGTGCCAGCAGCTTTGGTCAGGGGAGTTTTTTCAACATTCAGTACTTC.

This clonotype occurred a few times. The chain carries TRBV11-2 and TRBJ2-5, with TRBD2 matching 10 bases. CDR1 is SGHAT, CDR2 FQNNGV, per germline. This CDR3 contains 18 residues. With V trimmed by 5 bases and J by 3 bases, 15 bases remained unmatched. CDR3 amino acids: CASSLVAGGLPFKETQYF. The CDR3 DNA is TGTGCCAGCAGCCTCGTAGCGGGGGGCCTCCCATTCAAAGAGACCCAGTACTTC.